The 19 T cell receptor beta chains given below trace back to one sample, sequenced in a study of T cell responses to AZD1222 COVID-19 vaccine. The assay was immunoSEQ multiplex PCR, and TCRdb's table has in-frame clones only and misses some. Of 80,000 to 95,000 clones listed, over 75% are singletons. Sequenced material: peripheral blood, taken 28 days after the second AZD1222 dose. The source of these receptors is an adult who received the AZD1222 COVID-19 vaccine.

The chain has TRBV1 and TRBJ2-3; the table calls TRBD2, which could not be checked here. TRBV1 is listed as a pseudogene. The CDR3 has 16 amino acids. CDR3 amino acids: CTSSQAPGRGGDTQYF. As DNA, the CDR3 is TGCACCAGCAGCCAAGCCCCGGGCAGAGGAGGAGATACGCAGTATTTT.

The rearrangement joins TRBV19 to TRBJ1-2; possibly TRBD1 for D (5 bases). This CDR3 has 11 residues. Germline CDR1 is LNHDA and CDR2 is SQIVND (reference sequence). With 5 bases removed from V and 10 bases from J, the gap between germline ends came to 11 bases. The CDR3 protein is CASSQGLFYTF. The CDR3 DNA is TGTGCCAGTAGTCAGGGACTTTTCTACACCTTC.

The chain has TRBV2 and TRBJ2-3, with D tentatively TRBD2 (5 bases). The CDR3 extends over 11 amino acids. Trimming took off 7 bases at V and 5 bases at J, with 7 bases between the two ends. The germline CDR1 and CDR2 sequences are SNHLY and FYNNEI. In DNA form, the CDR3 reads TGTGCCAGCAAAGGAGGAGATACGCAGTATTTT. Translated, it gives CASKGGDTQYF.

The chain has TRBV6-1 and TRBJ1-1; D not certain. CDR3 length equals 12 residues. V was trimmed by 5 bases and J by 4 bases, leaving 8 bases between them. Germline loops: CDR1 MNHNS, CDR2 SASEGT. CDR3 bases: TGTGCCAGCAGTTATACTGTCACTGAAGCTTTCTTT. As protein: CASSYTVTEAFF.

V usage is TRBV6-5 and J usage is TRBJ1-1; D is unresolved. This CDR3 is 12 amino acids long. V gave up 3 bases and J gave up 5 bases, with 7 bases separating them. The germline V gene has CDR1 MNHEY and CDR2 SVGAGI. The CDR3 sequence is CASSYSRTEAFF. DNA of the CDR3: TGTGCCAGCAGTTATAGCCGGACTGAAGCTTTCTTT.

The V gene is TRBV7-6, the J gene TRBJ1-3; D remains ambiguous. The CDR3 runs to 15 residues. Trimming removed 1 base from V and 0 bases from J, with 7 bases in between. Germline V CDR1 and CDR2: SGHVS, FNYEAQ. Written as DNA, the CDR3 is TGTGCCAGCAGCTTAGTCGCAGCCTCTGGAAACACCATATATTTT. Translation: CASSLVAASGNTIYF.

The CDR3 bases are TGTGCCAGCAGTTTAAGGGGCAGGGGCGAGCAGTACTTC. Protein: CASSLRGRGEQYF. The chain uses TRBV28 and TRBJ2-7, with D perhaps matching TRBD1 (6 bases). The V gene lost 2 bases and the J gene lost 6 bases, with 11 bases spanning the gap. The germline gives CDR1 MDHEN, CDR2 SYDVKM. The CDR3 length is 13 residues.

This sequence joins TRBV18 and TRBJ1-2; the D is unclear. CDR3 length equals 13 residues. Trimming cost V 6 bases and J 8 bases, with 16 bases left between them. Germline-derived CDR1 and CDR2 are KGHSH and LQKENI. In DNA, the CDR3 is TGTGCCAGCTCCCTGGATCCCTGGGAAGGCTACACCTTC. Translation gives CASSLDPWEGYTF. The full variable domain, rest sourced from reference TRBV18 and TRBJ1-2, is NAGVMQNPRHLVRRRGQEARLRCSPMKGHSHVYWYRQLPEEGLKFMVYLQKENIIDESGMPKERFSAEFPKEGPSILRIQQVVRGDSAAYFCASSLDPWEGYTFGSGTRLTVV.

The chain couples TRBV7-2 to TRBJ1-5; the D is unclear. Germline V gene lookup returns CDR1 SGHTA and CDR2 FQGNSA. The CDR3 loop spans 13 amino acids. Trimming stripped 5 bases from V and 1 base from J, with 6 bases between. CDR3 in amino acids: CASSPWSNQPQHF. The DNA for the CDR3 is TGTGCCAGCAGCCCGTGGAGCAATCAGCCCCAGCATTTT.

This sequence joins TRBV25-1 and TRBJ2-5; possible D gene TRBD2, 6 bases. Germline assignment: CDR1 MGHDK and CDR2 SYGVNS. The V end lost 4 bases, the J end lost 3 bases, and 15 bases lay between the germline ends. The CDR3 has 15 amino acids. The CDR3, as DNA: TGTGCCAGCAGTGCGGGGGTAGGGTATGAAGAGACCCAGTACTTC. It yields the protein CASSAGVGYEETQYF.

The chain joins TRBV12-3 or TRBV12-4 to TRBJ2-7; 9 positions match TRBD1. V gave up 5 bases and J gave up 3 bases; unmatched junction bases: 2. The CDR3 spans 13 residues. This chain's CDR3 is CASSRTGVYEQYF. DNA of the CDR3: TGTGCCAGCAGTCGGACAGGGGTCTACGAGCAGTACTTC.

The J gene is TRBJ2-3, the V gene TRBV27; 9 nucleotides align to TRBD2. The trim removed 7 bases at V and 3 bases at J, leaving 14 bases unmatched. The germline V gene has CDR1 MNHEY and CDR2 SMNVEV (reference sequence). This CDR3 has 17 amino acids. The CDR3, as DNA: TGTGCCAGCACCGCCCGAGGGCGGGGGGGCCTAACAGATACGCAGTATTTT. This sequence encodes CASTARGRGGLTDTQYF.

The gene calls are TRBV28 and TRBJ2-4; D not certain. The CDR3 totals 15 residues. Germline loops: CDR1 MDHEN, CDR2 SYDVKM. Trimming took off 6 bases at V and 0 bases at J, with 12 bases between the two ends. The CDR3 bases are TGTGCCAGCAGCCCTGGATTCTTAGCCAAAAACATTCAGTACTTC. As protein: CASSPGFLAKNIQYF. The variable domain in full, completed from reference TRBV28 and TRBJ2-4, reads DVKVTQSSRYLVKRTGEKVFLECVQDMDHENMFWYRQDPGLGLRLIYFSYDVKMKEKGDIPEGYSVSREKKERFSLILESASTNQTSMYLCASSPGFLAKNIQYFGAGTRLSVL.

This chain's CDR3 is CASSLPSLTEAFF. The CDR3 region has the DNA TGTGCCAGCAGCCTACCCTCGTTGACTGAAGCTTTCTTT. The rearrangement links TRBV28 to TRBJ1-1; D is undetermined. Per the germline V gene, CDR1 is MDHEN and CDR2 is SYDVKM. The ends were cut back, 6 bases at V and 5 bases at J, with 13 bases in the middle. The CDR3 runs 13 residues. Together with reference TRBV28 and TRBJ1-1, the CDR3 gives the full variable domain: DVKVTQSSRYLVKRTGEKVFLECVQDMDHENMFWYRQDPGLGLRLIYFSYDVKMKEKGDIPEGYSVSREKKERFSLILESASTNQTSMYLCASSLPSLTEAFFGQGTRLTVV.

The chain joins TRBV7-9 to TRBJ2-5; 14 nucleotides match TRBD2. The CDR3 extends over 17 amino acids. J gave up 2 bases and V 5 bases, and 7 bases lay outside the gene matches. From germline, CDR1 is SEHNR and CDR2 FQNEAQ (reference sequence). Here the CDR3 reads CASSIGTSGGLQETQYF. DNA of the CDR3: TGTGCCAGCAGCATTGGGACTAGCGGGGGACTACAAGAGACCCAGTACTTC.

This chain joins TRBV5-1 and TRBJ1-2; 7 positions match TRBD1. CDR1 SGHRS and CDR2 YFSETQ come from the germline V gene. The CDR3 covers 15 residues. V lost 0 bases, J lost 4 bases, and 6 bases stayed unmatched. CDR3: CASSLGTGRSYGYTF. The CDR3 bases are TGCGCCAGCAGCTTGGGGACAGGTCGAAGCTATGGCTACACCTTC.

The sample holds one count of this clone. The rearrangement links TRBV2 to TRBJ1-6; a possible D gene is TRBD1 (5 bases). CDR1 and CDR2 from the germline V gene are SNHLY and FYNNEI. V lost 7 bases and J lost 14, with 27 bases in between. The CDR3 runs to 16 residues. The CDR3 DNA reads TGTGCCAGCAAGGCCACTCCCCGGGACTCGGTTCTATCCCTCCACTTT. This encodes CASKATPRDSVLSLHF. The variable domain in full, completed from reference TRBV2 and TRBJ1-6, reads EPEVTQTPSHQVTQMGQEVILRCVPISNHLYFYWYRQILGQKVEFLVSFYNNEISEKSEIFDDQFSVERPDGSNFTLKIRSTKLEDSAMYFCASKATPRDSVLSLHFGNGTRLTVT.

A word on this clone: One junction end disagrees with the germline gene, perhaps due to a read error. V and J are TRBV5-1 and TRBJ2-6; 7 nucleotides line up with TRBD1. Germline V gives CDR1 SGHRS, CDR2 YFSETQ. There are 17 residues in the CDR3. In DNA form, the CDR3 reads TGCGCCAGCAGTTTGGGAATAGGGGGCGATGGGGCCAACGTCCTGACTTTC. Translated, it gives CASSLGIGGDGANVLTF. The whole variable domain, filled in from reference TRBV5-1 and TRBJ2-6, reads KAGVTQTPRYLIKTRGQQVTLSCSPISGHRSVSWYQQTPGQGLQFLFEYFSETQRNKGNFPGRFSGRQFSNSRSEMNVSTLELGDSALYLCASSLGIGGDGANVLTFGAGSRLTVL.

The CDR3 DNA sequence: TGTGCCAGTAGTATAGCCAGGGGGCTTCCCGGGGAGCTGTTTTTT. This translates into CASSIARGLPGELFF. The J gene is TRBJ2-2, the V gene TRBV19; TRBD1 aligns across 8 bases. This CDR3 contains 15 residues. With V trimmed by 1 base and J by 6 bases, 4 bases remained unmatched. Germline V gene data show CDR1 as LNHDA and CDR2 as SQIVND (reference sequence).